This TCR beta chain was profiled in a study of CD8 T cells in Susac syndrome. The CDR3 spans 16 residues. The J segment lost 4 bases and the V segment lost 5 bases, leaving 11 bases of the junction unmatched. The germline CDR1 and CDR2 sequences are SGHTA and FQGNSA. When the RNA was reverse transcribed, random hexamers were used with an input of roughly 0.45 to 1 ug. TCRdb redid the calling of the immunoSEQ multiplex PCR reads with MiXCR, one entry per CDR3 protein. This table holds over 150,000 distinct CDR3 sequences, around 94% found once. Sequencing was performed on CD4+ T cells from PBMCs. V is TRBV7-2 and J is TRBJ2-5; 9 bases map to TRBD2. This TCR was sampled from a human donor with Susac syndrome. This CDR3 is CASSPRLADQPETQYF. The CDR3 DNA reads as TGTGCCAGCAGCCCCCGACTAGCGGACCAACCAGAGACCCAGTACTTC.